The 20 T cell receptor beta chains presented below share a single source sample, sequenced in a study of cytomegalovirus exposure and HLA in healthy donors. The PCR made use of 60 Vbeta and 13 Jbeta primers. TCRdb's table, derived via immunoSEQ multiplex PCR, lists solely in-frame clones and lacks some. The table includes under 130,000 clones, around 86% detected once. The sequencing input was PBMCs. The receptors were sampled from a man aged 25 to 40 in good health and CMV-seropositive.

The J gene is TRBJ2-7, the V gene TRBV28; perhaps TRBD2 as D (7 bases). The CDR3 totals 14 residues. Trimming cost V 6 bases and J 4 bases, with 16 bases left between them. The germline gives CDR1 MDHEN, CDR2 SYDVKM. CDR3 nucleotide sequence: TGTGCCAGCAGCCGAGGGGGGGAGAAATACGAGCAGTACTTC. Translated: CASSRGGEKYEQYF.

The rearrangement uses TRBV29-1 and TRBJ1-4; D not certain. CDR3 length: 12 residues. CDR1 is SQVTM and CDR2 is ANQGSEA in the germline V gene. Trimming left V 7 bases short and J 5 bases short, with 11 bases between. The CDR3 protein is CSAQNGNEKLFF. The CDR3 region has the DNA TGCAGCGCACAGAACGGAAATGAAAAACTGTTTTTT.

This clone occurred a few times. The CDR3 reads CASRPPTGTDTQYF. CDR3 nucleotide sequence: TGTGCCAGCAGGCCTCCGACTGGCACAGATACGCAGTATTTT. The J gene is TRBJ2-3, the V gene TRBV7-8; D ambiguous. The CDR3 runs 14 residues. V lost 6 bases and J lost 1, with 11 bases in between. The germline V gene has CDR1 SGHVS and CDR2 FQNEAQ.

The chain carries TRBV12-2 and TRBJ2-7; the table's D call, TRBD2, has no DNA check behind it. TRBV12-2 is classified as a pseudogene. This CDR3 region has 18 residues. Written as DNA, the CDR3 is TGTGCAAGTCGCTTAGAAGGTAGCGGGGGCCCCGGACCCTACGAGCAGTACTTC. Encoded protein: CASRLEGSGGPGPYEQYF.

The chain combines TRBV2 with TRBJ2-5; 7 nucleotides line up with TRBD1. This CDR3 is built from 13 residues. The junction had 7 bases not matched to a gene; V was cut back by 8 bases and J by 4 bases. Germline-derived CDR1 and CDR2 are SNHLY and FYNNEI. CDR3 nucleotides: TGTGCCAGCGGCACCCGGGACAGAGAGACCCAGTACTTC. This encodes CASGTRDRETQYF.

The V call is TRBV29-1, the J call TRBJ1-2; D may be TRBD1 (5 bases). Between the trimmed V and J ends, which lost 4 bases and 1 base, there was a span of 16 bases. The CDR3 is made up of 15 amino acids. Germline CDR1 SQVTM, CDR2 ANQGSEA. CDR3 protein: CSVVSRAGLNYGYTF. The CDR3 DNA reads TGCAGCGTTGTGTCTCGGGCAGGGCTTAACTATGGCTACACCTTC.

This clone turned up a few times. This CDR3 is CASSVTGDDEKLFF. CDR3 in DNA: TGTGCCAGCAGCGTTACAGGGGATGACGAAAAACTGTTTTTT. The V and J genes are TRBV9 and TRBJ1-4; 7 nucleotides line up with TRBD1. Germline loops: CDR1 SGDLS, CDR2 YYNGEE. The CDR3 contains 14 residues. V was clipped by 2 bases and J by 8 bases; unmatched bases: 6. Variable domain in full (rest from reference TRBV9 and TRBJ1-4): DSGVTQTPKHLITATGQRVTLRCSPRSGDLSVYWYQQSLDQGLQFLIQYYNGEERAKGNILERFSAQQFPDLHSELNLSSLELGDSALYFCASSVTGDDEKLFFGSGTQLSVL.

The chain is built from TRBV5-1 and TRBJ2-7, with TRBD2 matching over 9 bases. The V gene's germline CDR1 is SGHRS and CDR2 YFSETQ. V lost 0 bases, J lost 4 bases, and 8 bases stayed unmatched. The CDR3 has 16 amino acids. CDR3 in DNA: TGCGCCAGCAGCTTGGAAGCGGGGGGCGACCGATACGAGCAGTACTTC. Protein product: CASSLEAGGDRYEQYF. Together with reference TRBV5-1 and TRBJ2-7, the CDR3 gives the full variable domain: KAGVTQTPRYLIKTRGQQVTLSCSPISGHRSVSWYQQTPGQGLQFLFEYFSETQRNKGNFPGRFSGRQFSNSRSEMNVSTLELGDSALYLCASSLEAGGDRYEQYFGPGTRLTVT.

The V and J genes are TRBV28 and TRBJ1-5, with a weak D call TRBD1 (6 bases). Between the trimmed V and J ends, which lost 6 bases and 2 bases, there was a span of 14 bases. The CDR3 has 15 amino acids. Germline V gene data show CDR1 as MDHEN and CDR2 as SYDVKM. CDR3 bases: TGTGCCAGCAGCACCGCCAGGGGCGGCAATCAGCCCCAGCATTTT. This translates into CASSTARGGNQPQHF.

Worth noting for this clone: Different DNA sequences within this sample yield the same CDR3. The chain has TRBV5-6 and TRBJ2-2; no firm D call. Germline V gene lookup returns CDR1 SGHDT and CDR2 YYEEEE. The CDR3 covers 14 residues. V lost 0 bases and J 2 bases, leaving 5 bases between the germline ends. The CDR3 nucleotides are TGTGCCAGCAGCTTGGACATTAACACCGGGGAGCTGTTTTTT. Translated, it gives CASSLDINTGELFF.

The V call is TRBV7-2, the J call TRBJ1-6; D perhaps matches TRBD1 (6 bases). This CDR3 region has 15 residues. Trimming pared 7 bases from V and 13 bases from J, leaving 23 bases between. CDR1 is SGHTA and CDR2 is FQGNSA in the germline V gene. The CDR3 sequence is CASTEVGRGPIPLHF. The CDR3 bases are TGTGCCAGCACCGAAGTGGGCAGGGGCCCTATCCCCCTCCACTTT.

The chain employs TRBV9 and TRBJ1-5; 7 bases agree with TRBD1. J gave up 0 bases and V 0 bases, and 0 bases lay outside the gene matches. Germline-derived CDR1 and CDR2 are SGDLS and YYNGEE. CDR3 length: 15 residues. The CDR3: CASSVGQGSNQPQHF. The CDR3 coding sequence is TGTGCCAGCAGCGTAGGACAGGGTAGCAATCAGCCCCAGCATTTT.

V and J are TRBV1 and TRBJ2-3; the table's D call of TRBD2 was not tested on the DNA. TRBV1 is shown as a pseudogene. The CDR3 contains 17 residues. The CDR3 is CTSSPQVGGSCTDTQYF. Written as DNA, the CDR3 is TGCACCAGCAGCCCCCAGGTCGGGGGTTCTTGCACAGATACGCAGTATTTT.

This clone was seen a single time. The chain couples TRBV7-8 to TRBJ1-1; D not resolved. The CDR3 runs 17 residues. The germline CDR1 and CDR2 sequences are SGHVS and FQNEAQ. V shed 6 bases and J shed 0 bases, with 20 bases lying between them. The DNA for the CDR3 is TGTGCCAGCAGACAAGCAGGCCACAGACAAATGAACACTGAAGCTTTCTTT. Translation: CASRQAGHRQMNTEAFF.

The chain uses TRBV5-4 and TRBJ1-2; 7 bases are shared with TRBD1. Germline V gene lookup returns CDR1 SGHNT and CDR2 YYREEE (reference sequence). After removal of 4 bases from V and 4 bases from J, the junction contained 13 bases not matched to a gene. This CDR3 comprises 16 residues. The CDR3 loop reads CASSTGQDKAIYGYTF. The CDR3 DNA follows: TGTGCCAGCAGCACCGGACAGGATAAAGCAATCTATGGCTACACCTTC.

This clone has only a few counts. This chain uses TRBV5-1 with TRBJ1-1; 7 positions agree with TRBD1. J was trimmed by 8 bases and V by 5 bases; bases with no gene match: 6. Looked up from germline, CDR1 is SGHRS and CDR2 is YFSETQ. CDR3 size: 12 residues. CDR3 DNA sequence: TGCGCCAGCAGATACGGACAGGACGAAGCTTTCTTT. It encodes CASRYGQDEAFF.

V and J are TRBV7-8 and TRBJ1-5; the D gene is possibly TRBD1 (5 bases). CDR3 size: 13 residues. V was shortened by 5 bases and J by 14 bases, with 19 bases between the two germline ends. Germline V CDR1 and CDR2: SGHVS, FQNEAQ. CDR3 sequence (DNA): TGTGCCAGCAGCGCAGAAGGGGAGGGCCCTAAGCATTTT. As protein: CASSAEGEGPKHF. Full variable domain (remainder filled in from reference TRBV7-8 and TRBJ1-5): GAGVSQSPRYKVAKRGQDVALRCDPISGHVSLFWYQQALGQGPEFLTYFQNEAQLDKSGLPSDRFFAERPEGSVSTLKIQRTQQEDSAVYLCASSAEGEGPKHFGDGTRLSIL.

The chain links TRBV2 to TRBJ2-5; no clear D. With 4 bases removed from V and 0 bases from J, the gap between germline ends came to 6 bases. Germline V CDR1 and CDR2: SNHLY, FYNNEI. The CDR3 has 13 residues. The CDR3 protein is CASSALDQETQYF. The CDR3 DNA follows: TGTGCCAGCAGTGCCTTAGACCAAGAGACCCAGTACTTC.

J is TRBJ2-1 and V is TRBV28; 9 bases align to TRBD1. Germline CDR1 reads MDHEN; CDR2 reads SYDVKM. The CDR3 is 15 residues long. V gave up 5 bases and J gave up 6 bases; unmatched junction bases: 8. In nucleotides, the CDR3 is TGTGCCAGCAGTAGATCCGGGACAGGGCGCAATGAGCAGTTCTTC. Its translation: CASSRSGTGRNEQFF.

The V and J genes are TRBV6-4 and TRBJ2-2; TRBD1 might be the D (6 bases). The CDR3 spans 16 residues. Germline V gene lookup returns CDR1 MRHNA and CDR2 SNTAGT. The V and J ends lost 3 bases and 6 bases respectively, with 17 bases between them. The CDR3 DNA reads TGTGCCAGCAGTGATTCCCCCCCAACAGGGCCCGGGGAGCTGTTTTTT. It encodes CASSDSPPTGPGELFF.